This T cell receptor (beta chain) was captured by sequencing in a study of monozygotic twins with inflammatory bowel disease. TCRdb reanalyzed the 5' RACE reads, giving one entry per CDR3 protein sequence and no DNA. Across some 200,000 distinct CDR3 sequences, the top ten clones capture less than 2% of the sample. This CDR3 is 13 amino acids long. CDR1 ENHRY and CDR2 SYGVKD come from the germline V gene. The receptor was derived from a human donor with ulcerative colitis or Crohn's disease, or a healthy co-twin of an affected twin (not recorded which). V usage is TRBV10-3 and J usage is TRBJ1-1. Sequencing was performed on blood. This chain's CDR3 is CAISQRRHTEAFF.